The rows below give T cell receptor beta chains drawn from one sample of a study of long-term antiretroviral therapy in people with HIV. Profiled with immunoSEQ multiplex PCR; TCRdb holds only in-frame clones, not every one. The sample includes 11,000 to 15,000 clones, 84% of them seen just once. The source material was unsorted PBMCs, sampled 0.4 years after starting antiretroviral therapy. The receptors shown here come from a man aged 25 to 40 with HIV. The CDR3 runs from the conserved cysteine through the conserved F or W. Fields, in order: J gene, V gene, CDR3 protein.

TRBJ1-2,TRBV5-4,CASRPGTGDGYTF
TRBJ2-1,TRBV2,CASSDLRGGYNEQFF
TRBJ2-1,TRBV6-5,CASTRTGGEQFF
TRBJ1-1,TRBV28,CASSPWTGMNTEAFF
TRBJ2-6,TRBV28,CASSSLTGYSGANVLTF
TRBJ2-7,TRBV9,CASSVDDSYEQYF
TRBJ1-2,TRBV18,CASSREQDYGYTF
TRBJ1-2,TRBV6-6,CASGPPGQGDYGYTF
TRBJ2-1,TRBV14,CASSQEAQEQFF
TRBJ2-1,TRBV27,CASSPLAGEQFF
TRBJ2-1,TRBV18,CASSHGGDYNEQFF
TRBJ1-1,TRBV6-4,CASSDSDRASEAFF
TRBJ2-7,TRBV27,CASSLMKNYEQYF
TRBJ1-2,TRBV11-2,CASSLETVRGTF
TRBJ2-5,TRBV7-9,CASSSATGILGRETQYF
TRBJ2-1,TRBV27,CASSFTGGPYNEQFF
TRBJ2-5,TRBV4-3,CASSQDNRGVTQYF
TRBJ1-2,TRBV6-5,CASSQSPGRVYGYTF
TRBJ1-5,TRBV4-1,CASSPGRQTNQPQHF
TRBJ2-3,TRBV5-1,CASSFTGGDTQYF
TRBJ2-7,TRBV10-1,CASSESTGGWEQYF
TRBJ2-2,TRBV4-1,CASSQEGFSGNTGELFF
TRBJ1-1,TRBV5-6,CASSFVGGKVNTEAFF
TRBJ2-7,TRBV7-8,CASSYSGVSDEQYF
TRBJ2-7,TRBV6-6,CASLAVGTLAYEQYF
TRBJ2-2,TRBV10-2,CASGGVSFTGELFF
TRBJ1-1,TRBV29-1,CSVGGRMNTEAFF
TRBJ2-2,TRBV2,CASSAGTGARSGELFF
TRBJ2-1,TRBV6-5,CASSYSPGAYNEQFF
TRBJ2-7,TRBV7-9,CASSLYWGTTDSSSYEQYF
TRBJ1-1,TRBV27,CASSLAEGTEAFF
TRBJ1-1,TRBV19,CASSTGTDTEAFF
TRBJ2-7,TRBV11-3,CASSLDTYEQYF